One sample yielded the 5 T cell receptor beta chains listed below, sequenced in a study of blood T cell repertoires in COVID-19. Assay used: immunoSEQ multiplex PCR; TCRdb lists only in-frame clones, some missing. This sample has about 220,000 clones, with around nine tenths found just once. The sample comprised PBMCs or T cells enriched from blood (not recorded which). The receptors were gathered from a woman aged 45-65 years with acute COVID-19.

This clone came up once. CDR3 sequence (DNA): TGTGCCAGTAGTATAGCAGGGGGCGGGCACGAGCAGTACTTC. Its translation is CASSIAGGGHEQYF. The J gene is TRBJ2-7, the V gene TRBV19; TRBD1 matches 8 bases. J gave up 5 bases and V 1 base, and 4 bases lay outside the gene matches. Germline V gives CDR1 LNHDA, CDR2 SQIVND (reference sequence). The CDR3 length is 14 residues.

Turning to this clone: One end of the junction varies from germline; a read error may be responsible. The chain uses TRBV7-9 and TRBJ2-5, with D maybe TRBD1 (5 bases). The CDR3 consists of 15 residues. Germline lookup yields CDR1 SEHNR and CDR2 FQNEAQ (reference sequence). CDR3 DNA sequence: TGTGCCAACAGCTTAGGCAGGAACCAGGGAGAGACCCAGTACTTC. It translates to CANSLGRNQGETQYF.

This clone came up a few times. This rearrangement joins TRBV19 to TRBJ1-5; TRBD1 might be the D (5 bases). V was pared by 0 bases and J by 8 bases, with 11 bases between. Per germline, CDR1 LNHDA and CDR2 SQIVND (reference sequence). The CDR3 is 14 residues long. The CDR3 DNA reads as TGTGCCAGTAGTATAGAAGGGGTTAGAAAGCCCCAGCATTTT. This codes for CASSIEGVRKPQHF.

Comment on this clone: A junction boundary mismatches the germline segment, possibly from a read error. V usage is TRBV7-2 and J usage is TRBJ1-1; D is unresolved. The CDR3 covers 15 residues. Germline V gene data show CDR1 as SGHTA and CDR2 as FQGNSA. The CDR3 DNA follows: TGTGCCAGCAGCTTAATGAGCGGGGTGAAGACTGAAGCTTTCTTT. It codes for CASSLMSGVKTEAFF.

The rearrangement links TRBV2 to TRBJ2-3; tentatively, D is TRBD2 (5 bases). The CDR3 is 13 amino acids. Per the germline V gene, CDR1 is SNHLY and CDR2 is FYNNEI. V dropped 7 bases and J dropped 3 bases, with 11 bases sitting between them. The CDR3 spells CASIREYTDTQYF. The DNA of the CDR3 is TGTGCCAGCATCCGGGAATATACAGATACGCAGTATTTT.